This is a list of T cell receptor beta chains from one sample in a study of blood T cell repertoires in COVID-19. Profiled with immunoSEQ multiplex PCR; TCRdb holds only in-frame clones, not every one. This table has fewer than 20,000 clones, 91% appearing once. The sequenced sample consisted of peripheral blood. Source of these receptors: a human donor in a cohort sampled during active COVID-19. The CDR3 runs from the conserved cysteine through the conserved F or W. The D gene is left open where the match is weak.

V	J	D	CDR3	DNA
TRBV19	TRBJ2-7	TRBD1	CASSIEGQGLGEQYF	TGTGCCAGTAGTATTGAGGGACAGGGGCTTGGGGAGCAGTACTTC
TRBV6-6	TRBJ1-2	-	CASSYSEGVGYTF	TGTGCCAGCAGTTACTCAGAAGGGGTTGGCTACACCTTC
TRBV7-8	TRBJ2-1	TRBD2	CASSERLAAYNEQFF	TGTGCCAGCAGCGAAAGACTAGCGGCCTACAATGAGCAGTTCTTC
TRBV11-1	TRBJ2-1	TRBD1	CASSLEGQGYNEQFF	TGTGCCAGCAGCTTGGAGGGACAGGGCTACAATGAGCAGTTCTTC
TRBV15	TRBJ2-5	TRBD2	CATSREGTSSHQTQYF	TGTGCCACCAGCAGGGAAGGGACTAGCTCCCACCAGACCCAGTACTTC
TRBV5-1	TRBJ2-1	TRBD1	CASSPIDPGQGRYEQFF	TGCGCCAGCAGCCCAATAGACCCGGGACAGGGTCGCTATGAGCAGTTCTTC
TRBV5-6	TRBJ1-2	TRBD1	CASSSTGGAYGYTF	TGTGCCAGCAGCTCGACAGGGGGGGCCTATGGCTACACCTTC
TRBV6-6	TRBJ1-3	-	CASSYTTGGNTIYF	TGTGCCAGCAGTTACACGACAGGTGGAAACACCATATATTTT
TRBV3-1/TRBV3-2	TRBJ2-3	TRBD2	CASSQDLAGADTQYF	TGTGCCAGCAGCCAAGATCTAGCGGGAGCAGATACGCAGTATTTT
TRBV2	TRBJ1-2	-	CASSPEGASLPDYGYTF	TGTGCCAGCAGCCCAGAGGGCGCTTCGTTGCCGGATTATGGCTACACCTTC
TRBV14	TRBJ2-3	TRBD2	CASSPLAGGPWDTQYF	TGTGCCAGCAGCCCCCTAGCGGGAGGGCCTTGGGATACGCAGTATTTT
TRBV11-2	TRBJ2-1	-	CASSLRLVKLNEQFF	TGTGCCAGCAGCTTAAGGCTAGTTAAGCTCAATGAGCAGTTCTTC
TRBV7-3	TRBJ2-7	-	CASKKSGDGRYEQYF	TGTGCCAGTAAGAAGAGCGGAGATGGGCGCTACGAGCAGTACTTC
TRBV11-2	TRBJ2-3	-	CASSLKGRGTDTQYF	TGTGCCAGCAGCTTAAAGGGCAGGGGCACAGATACGCAGTATTTT
TRBV12-3/TRBV12-4	TRBJ1-1	-	CASSQRGAEAFF	TGTGCCAGCAGTCAACGGGGGGCTGAAGCTTTCTTT
TRBV2	TRBJ2-7	TRBD1	CASSGGQGYSYEQYF	TGTGCCAGCAGCGGGGGACAGGGGTACTCCTACGAGCAGTACTTC